The T cell receptor (beta chain) described here comes from a study of post-analysis software for immune sequencing data. Study results and caveats: Four or five TRBV segments, TRBV5-6, TRBV5-1 and TRBV20-1 among them, were found more frequent in patients than controls.

This clonotype was detected only a few times. Its antigen is undetermined. The CDR3 sequence is 14 residues long. The V gene end was trimmed by 3 bases and the J gene end by 10 bases; junction bases not matched to a gene: 8. CDR1 LNHNV and CDR2 YYDKDF come from the germline V gene (reference sequence). Presence of unique molecular identifiers characterized the TCR beta cDNA libraries. The T cell input of about 0.9 to 11 million gave about half a million cDNA molecules. MiXCR, run by TCRdb on the PCR reads, gives a single entry per CDR3 protein. The table has roughly 540,000 distinct CDR3 sequences, roughly 34% seen once.

The V and J genes are TRBV15 and TRBJ2-1, with TRBD1 matching 8 bases. The source material was blood. This receptor was taken from a girl aged 2 to 17 with multiple sclerosis. The DNA of the CDR3 is TGTGCCACCAGCAGGAGGACAGGGCTGGAGGAGCAGTTCTTC. Its protein is CATSRRTGLEEQFF.